This paragraph reports one TCR beta chain. Its antigen remains unknown. Data came from immunoSEQ multiplex PCR; TCRdb stores just in-frame clones and leaves some out. The data contain about 680,000 clones, around 92% of them singletons. The source of the sample is a study of Ad26.COV2.S vaccination and SARS-CoV-2 variants. The wider study: Once or twice, 56 days apart, Ad26.COV2.S was delivered intramuscularly. Broader study findings: Placebo recipients trailed vaccine recipients in spike-specific TCR breadth. Measurements of TCR breadth and depth may have given underestimates of the total T cell responses.

The treatment is: some 20 received Ad26.COV2.S at low or high dose, single or two shots; several received placebo; per-sample allocation not given. Collection of the samples took place on day 63 after the first injection of vaccine or placebo. Its platform was an Ad26 vector, and its expressed antigen was Wuhan-strain SARS-CoV-2 spike. J lost 4 bases, V lost 3 bases, and 8 bases had no gene match. CDR3 length: 15 residues. CDR1 SGDLS and CDR2 YYNGEE come from the germline V gene. The J gene is TRBJ2-7, the V gene TRBV9; 9 bases are shared with TRBD1. The sample in question was peripheral blood, obtained in a trial of Ad26.COV2.S vaccine versus placebo. This receptor was identified in a person between 18 and 60 years old who received the Ad26.COV2.S COVID-19 vaccine or a placebo. CDR3 coding DNA: TGTGCCAGCAGCGGACCACGGGACAGGGAATACGAGCAGTACTTC. It codes for CASSGPRDREYEQYF.